This is a list of T cell receptor beta chains from one sample in a study of cytomegalovirus exposure and HLA in healthy donors. TCRdb's table, derived via immunoSEQ multiplex PCR, lists solely in-frame clones and lacks some. Its clone listing holds just over 150,000 clones. The sequenced sample consisted of PBMCs. These receptor sequences come from a man aged 30 to 39 in good health and CMV-seronegative. Both conserved end residues are part of each CDR3. D genes are given only for firm matches.

j_call: TRBJ2-7
d_call: TRBD2
v_call: TRBV9
cdr3_aa: CASSVAGAGVYEQYF
cdr3_nt: TGTGCCAGCAGCGTAGCGGGAGCGGGAGTCTACGAGCAGTACTTC

j_call: TRBJ1-2
d_call: NA
v_call: TRBV5-6
cdr3_aa: CASSRRVQTNYGYTF
cdr3_nt: TGTGCCAGCAGCCGGCGGGTGCAGACTAACTATGGCTACACCTTC

j_call: TRBJ2-7
d_call: TRBD1
v_call: TRBV5-4
cdr3_aa: CASSSRQGGEQYF
cdr3_nt: TGTGCCAGCAGCTCCCGACAGGGTGGCGAGCAGTACTTC

j_call: TRBJ2-3
d_call: NA
v_call: TRBV21-1
cdr3_aa: CASSKDHHGGCRGTDTQYF
cdr3_nt: TGTGCCAGCAGCAAAGATCATCATGGTGGCTGCCGGGGCACAGATACGCAGTATTTT

j_call: TRBJ2-1
d_call: TRBD1
v_call: TRBV10-1
cdr3_aa: CASSPGGNEQFF
cdr3_nt: TGCGCCAGCAGCCCAGGGGGCAATGAGCAGTTCTTC

j_call: TRBJ1-2
d_call: NA
v_call: TRBV9
cdr3_aa: CASSATSQGAGYTF
cdr3_nt: TGTGCCAGCAGCGCGACATCCCAGGGCGCTGGCTACACCTTC

j_call: TRBJ1-1
d_call: NA
v_call: TRBV5-1
cdr3_aa: CASSFGGGRYTEAFF
cdr3_nt: TGCGCCAGCAGCTTTGGGGGGGGTAGGTACACTGAAGCTTTCTTT

j_call: TRBJ1-5
d_call: TRBD1
v_call: TRBV5-1
cdr3_aa: CASSTGTESNQPQHF
cdr3_nt: TGCGCCAGCAGCACGGGGACAGAAAGCAATCAGCCCCAGCATTTT

j_call: TRBJ1-3
d_call: TRBD1
v_call: TRBV18
cdr3_aa: CASSPGTGGTGNTIYF
cdr3_nt: TGTGCCAGCTCACCAGGAACAGGGGGCACTGGAAACACCATATATTTT

j_call: TRBJ2-7
d_call: NA
v_call: TRBV5-1
cdr3_aa: CASSLVRGTTTYEQYF
cdr3_nt: TGCGCCAGCAGCTTGGTCCGGGGTACAACTACCTACGAGCAGTACTTC

j_call: TRBJ1-1
d_call: TRBD1
v_call: TRBV25-1
cdr3_aa: CASTAGTGFAFF
cdr3_nt: TGTGCCAGCACCGCCGGGACAGGGTTCGCTTTCTTT

j_call: TRBJ1-1
d_call: NA
v_call: TRBV28
cdr3_aa: CASSPSWTETEAFF
cdr3_nt: TGTGCCAGCAGTCCCTCTTGGACTGAAACTGAAGCTTTCTTT

j_call: TRBJ2-2
d_call: NA
v_call: TRBV5-1
cdr3_aa: CASSLGSGELFF
cdr3_nt: TGCGCCAGCAGCTTGGGTTCGGGGGAGCTGTTTTTT

j_call: TRBJ2-3
d_call: TRBD2
v_call: TRBV9
cdr3_aa: CASSVGGLAGFSTDTQYF
cdr3_nt: TGTGCCAGCAGCGTAGGCGGACTAGCGGGATTTAGCACAGATACGCAGTATTTT

j_call: TRBJ2-7
d_call: NA
v_call: TRBV6-5
cdr3_aa: CASSSGWTPYEQYF
cdr3_nt: TGTGCCAGCAGCTCCGGATGGACTCCCTACGAGCAGTACTTC

j_call: TRBJ2-1
d_call: TRBD2
v_call: TRBV18
cdr3_aa: CASSRTSMNEQFF
cdr3_nt: TGTGCCAGCTCGAGGACTAGCATGAATGAGCAGTTCTTC

j_call: TRBJ1-2
d_call: NA
v_call: TRBV11-2
cdr3_aa: CASSSGGYGYTF
cdr3_nt: TGTGCCAGCAGCTCCGGGGGCTATGGCTACACCTTC

j_call: TRBJ2-1
d_call: NA
v_call: TRBV28
cdr3_aa: CASSSSSPHNEQFF
cdr3_nt: TGTGCCAGCAGTTCCTCTAGCCCACACAATGAGCAGTTCTTC

j_call: TRBJ1-4
d_call: TRBD1
v_call: TRBV27
cdr3_aa: CASSPWTGGEKLFF
cdr3_nt: TGTGCCAGCAGTCCCTGGACAGGGGGCGAAAAACTGTTTTTT

j_call: TRBJ2-1
d_call: NA
v_call: TRBV7-9
cdr3_aa: CASSPPGYHEQFF
cdr3_nt: TGTGCCAGCAGCCCCCCCGGGTACCATGAGCAGTTCTTC

j_call: TRBJ2-3
d_call: NA
v_call: TRBV7-2
cdr3_aa: CASSLRVGGTGDTQYF
cdr3_nt: TGTGCCAGCAGCTTAAGGGTTGGCGGGACGGGGGATACGCAGTATTTT

j_call: TRBJ1-6
d_call: TRBD1
v_call: TRBV14
cdr3_aa: CASSRGDRFNSPLHF
cdr3_nt: TGTGCCAGCAGCAGGGGGGACAGGTTTAATTCACCCCTCCACTTT

j_call: TRBJ2-7
d_call: TRBD2
v_call: TRBV7-2
cdr3_aa: CASSLASGTSRKQYF
cdr3_nt: TGTGCCAGCAGCTTAGCTAGCGGGACCAGTCGCAAGCAGTACTTC

j_call: TRBJ2-1
d_call: NA
v_call: TRBV29-1
cdr3_aa: CSVNPTDSSSYNEQFF
cdr3_nt: TGCAGCGTAAACCCTACGGACTCGAGCTCCTACAATGAGCAGTTCTTC

j_call: TRBJ2-7
d_call: TRBD1
v_call: TRBV14
cdr3_aa: CASSLQGASDEQYF
cdr3_nt: TGTGCCAGCAGTTTACAGGGGGCCAGCGACGAGCAGTACTTC

j_call: TRBJ2-7
d_call: TRBD1
v_call: TRBV5-6
cdr3_aa: CASRKQGYEQYF
cdr3_nt: TGTGCCAGCAGGAAACAGGGGTATGAGCAGTACTTC

j_call: TRBJ1-2
d_call: NA
v_call: TRBV28
cdr3_aa: CASSLAGQVGYGYTF
cdr3_nt: TGTGCCAGCAGTTTAGCGGGGCAGGTCGGCTATGGCTACACCTTC

j_call: TRBJ1-1
d_call: TRBD1
v_call: TRBV15
cdr3_aa: CATSRGTGGRAEAFF
cdr3_nt: TGTGCCACCAGCAGGGGGACAGGGGGAAGGGCTGAAGCTTTCTTT

j_call: TRBJ2-1
d_call: TRBD1
v_call: TRBV27
cdr3_aa: CASSEGQASYNEQFF
cdr3_nt: TGTGCCAGCAGTGAGGGACAGGCCTCCTACAATGAGCAGTTCTTC

j_call: TRBJ1-2
d_call: NA
v_call: TRBV6-4
cdr3_aa: CASSDGEGYGYTF
cdr3_nt: TGTGCCAGCAGTGACGGGGAGGGATATGGCTACACCTTC

j_call: TRBJ2-3
d_call: NA
v_call: TRBV6-1
cdr3_aa: CASSETPGWGTDTQYF
cdr3_nt: TGTGCCAGCAGTGAAACCCCAGGCTGGGGCACAGATACGCAGTATTTT

j_call: TRBJ2-1
d_call: NA
v_call: TRBV7-9
cdr3_aa: CASSPITGLNEQFF
cdr3_nt: TGTGCCAGCAGCCCAATTACAGGATTAAATGAGCAGTTCTTC

j_call: TRBJ1-4
d_call: TRBD1
v_call: TRBV5-1
cdr3_aa: CASSVQGATNEKLFF
cdr3_nt: TGCGCCAGCAGCGTACAGGGGGCAACTAATGAAAAACTGTTTTTT

j_call: TRBJ2-1
d_call: NA
v_call: TRBV18
cdr3_aa: CASSPPPPGKRNEQFF
cdr3_nt: TGTGCCAGCTCACCACCTCCGCCAGGGAAGAGGAATGAGCAGTTCTTC

j_call: TRBJ2-2
d_call: TRBD1
v_call: TRBV5-4
cdr3_aa: CASSRLGGTGQTGELFF
cdr3_nt: TGTGCCAGCAGCAGACTTGGGGGGACAGGGCAAACCGGGGAGCTGTTTTTT

j_call: TRBJ2-7
d_call: NA
v_call: TRBV10-3
cdr3_aa: CAIRDRTYEQYF
cdr3_nt: TGTGCCATCAGGGACAGAACCTACGAGCAGTACTTC

j_call: TRBJ1-4
d_call: TRBD1
v_call: TRBV27
cdr3_aa: CASSPKSMDRALGGKLFF
cdr3_nt: TGTGCCAGCAGCCCAAAAAGCATGGACAGGGCCCTCGGCGGAAAACTGTTTTTT

j_call: TRBJ2-1
d_call: TRBD2
v_call: TRBV30
cdr3_aa: CACSGEGYNEQFF
cdr3_nt: TGTGCCTGTAGTGGGGAGGGGTACAATGAGCAGTTCTTC

j_call: TRBJ1-5
d_call: NA
v_call: TRBV6-4
cdr3_aa: CASSETGAEGQPQHF
cdr3_nt: TGTGCCAGCAGTGAAACAGGAGCGGAGGGACAGCCCCAGCATTTT

j_call: TRBJ2-1
d_call: TRBD2
v_call: TRBV10-1
cdr3_aa: CASAGTSGYNEQFF
cdr3_nt: TGCGCCAGCGCCGGGACTAGCGGATACAATGAGCAGTTCTTC

j_call: TRBJ1-5
d_call: NA
v_call: TRBV5-1
cdr3_aa: CASSLSGNTNQPQHF
cdr3_nt: TGCGCCAGCAGCTTGTCAGGGAACACCAATCAGCCCCAGCATTTT

j_call: TRBJ1-2
d_call: TRBD1
v_call: TRBV19
cdr3_aa: CASRTPVSGQGNYGYTF
cdr3_nt: TGTGCCAGTAGGACACCGGTTTCAGGACAGGGAAACTATGGCTACACCTTC

j_call: TRBJ2-7
d_call: TRBD1
v_call: TRBV5-4
cdr3_aa: CASSLAPTGAYEQYF
cdr3_nt: TGTGCCAGCAGCTTGGCCCCGACAGGGGCCTACGAGCAGTACTTC

j_call: TRBJ2-7
d_call: NA
v_call: TRBV2
cdr3_aa: CASLRGGTYEQYF
cdr3_nt: TGTGCCAGCCTCCGTGGGGGGACCTACGAGCAGTACTTC

j_call: TRBJ2-2
d_call: NA
v_call: TRBV12-5
cdr3_aa: CASAIRDTGELFF
cdr3_nt: TGTGCTAGTGCCATCAGGGACACCGGGGAGCTGTTTTTT

j_call: TRBJ1-5
d_call: TRBD1
v_call: TRBV5-8
cdr3_aa: CASRGLGQGSQPQHF
cdr3_nt: TGTGCCAGCAGAGGACTGGGACAGGGAAGTCAGCCCCAGCATTTT

j_call: TRBJ2-1
d_call: TRBD1
v_call: TRBV27
cdr3_aa: CASSLSAGGSYNEQFF
cdr3_nt: TGTGCCAGCAGTTTATCGGCAGGGGGCTCCTACAATGAGCAGTTCTTC

j_call: TRBJ2-5
d_call: NA
v_call: TRBV2
cdr3_aa: CASSQTTVEETQYF
cdr3_nt: TGTGCCAGCAGCCAGACAACTGTCGAAGAGACCCAGTACTTC

j_call: TRBJ2-3
d_call: NA
v_call: TRBV19
cdr3_aa: CASSRSTDTQYF
cdr3_nt: TGTGCCAGTAGCCGTAGCACAGATACGCAGTATTTT

j_call: TRBJ2-7
d_call: TRBD1
v_call: TRBV19
cdr3_aa: CASSTPGTAYEQYF
cdr3_nt: TGTGCCAGTAGTACCCCTGGGACAGCCTACGAGCAGTACTTC